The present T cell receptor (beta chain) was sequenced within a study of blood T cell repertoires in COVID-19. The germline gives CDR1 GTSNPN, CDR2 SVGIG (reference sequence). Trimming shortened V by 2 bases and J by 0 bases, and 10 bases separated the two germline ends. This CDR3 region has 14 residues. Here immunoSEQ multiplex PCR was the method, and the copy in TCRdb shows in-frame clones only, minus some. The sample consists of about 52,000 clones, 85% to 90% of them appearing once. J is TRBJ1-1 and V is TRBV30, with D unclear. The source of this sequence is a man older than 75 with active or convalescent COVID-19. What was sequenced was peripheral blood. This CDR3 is CAWSLAGMNTEAFF. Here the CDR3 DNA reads TGTGCCTGGAGTTTGGCAGGAATGAACACTGAAGCTTTCTTT.